The 25 T cell receptor beta chains listed next were all sequenced from one sample in a study of regulatory T cells in long-lasting Graves disease. Both iRepertoire HTBI primers and Arm-PCR of CDR3 regions were used to build the TCR beta libraries. TCRdb itself ran the multiplex PCR reads through MiXCR, one entry per CDR3 protein. The sample has about 430,000 distinct CDR3 sequences; 15% are singletons. Time point denoted: newly diagnosed GD, antithyroid drugs for less than 3 months. TCR sequences were obtained from RNA taken from PBMCs. The same data also went into a second study, on T cells in Graves' hyperthyroidism and ophthalmopathy.

The input for sequencing was peripheral blood mononuclear cells (PBMCs), taken at new diagnosis, from a patient treated with antithyroid drugs. All receptors come from a woman aged 40 to 55 with Graves disease.

This clonotype was picked up many times. This chain joins TRBV12-5 and TRBJ2-2, with D unresolved. CDR1 is LGHNT, CDR2 FRNRAP, per germline. The CDR3 is 15 residues long. Trimming removed 0 bases from V and 3 bases from J, with 8 bases in between. CDR3 coding DNA: TGTGCTAGTGGTTTGGTAACGGAACACACCGGGGAGCTGTTTTTT. It translates to CASGLVTEHTGELFF.

The chain is built from TRBV20-1 and TRBJ2-7, with D perhaps assigned TRBD1 or TRBD2 (6 bases each). Trimming shortened V by 6 bases and J by 2 bases, and 20 bases separated the two germline ends. The CDR3 has 15 amino acids. Germline CDR1 is DFQATT and CDR2 is SNEGSKA (reference sequence). This chain's CDR3 is CSAYSSGAKAYEQYF. The CDR3 nucleotides read TGCAGTGCCTACTCCTCGGGGGCGAAAGCCTACGAGCAGTACTTC.

As to this clonotype: This may stem from a read error, because a much larger clone lies one nucleotide away. The chain has TRBV5-1 and TRBJ2-7, with no clear D. Germline V CDR1 and CDR2: SGHRS, YFSETQ. V gave up 0 bases and J gave up 3 bases, with 7 bases separating them. This CDR3 is 13 amino acids long. The CDR3 region has the DNA TGCGCCAGCAGCTTGGAACGATACTACGAGCAGTACTTC. Translated, it gives CASSLERYYEQYF.

This clonotype has a count of ten or more. The rearrangement uses TRBV11-3 and TRBJ2-7; 11 bases line up with TRBD2. The CDR3 extends over 15 amino acids. V shed 6 bases, J shed 6 bases, and the junction held 10 bases outside the gene matches. CDR1 and CDR2 (germline): SGHNT, YENEEA. The DNA of the CDR3 is TGTGCCAGCAGGGCGACTAGCGGGAACACTGTCGAGCAGTACTTC. This translates into CASRATSGNTVEQYF.

This chain links TRBV11-2 with TRBJ2-1, with 11 bases aligning to TRBD2. V shed 4 bases and J 6 bases; nucleotides not matched to a gene: 5. The CDR3 is 15 amino acids. Germline CDR1 reads SGHAT; CDR2 reads FQNNGV. The CDR3 DNA follows: TGTGCCAGCAGCTCCACTAGCGGGAGTCTCAATGAGCAGTTCTTC. It specifies CASSSTSGSLNEQFF.

This clonotype has ten or more counts. The V gene is TRBV19, the J gene TRBJ2-2, with D possibly TRBD1 on 6 matching bases. The CDR3 has 14 amino acids. V dropped 3 bases and J dropped 7 bases, with 12 bases sitting between them. Germline CDR1 and CDR2: LNHDA and SQIVND (reference sequence). The CDR3 loop is CASSIRGSGGELFF. In DNA, the CDR3 is TGTGCCAGTAGTATCAGGGGTAGTGGCGGGGAGCTGTTTTTT. Complete variable domain (other parts from reference TRBV19 and TRBJ2-2): DGGITQSPKYLFRKEGQNVTLSCEQNLNHDAMYWYRQDPGQGLRLIYYSQIVNDFQKGDIAEGYSVSREKKESFPLTVTSAQKNPTAFYLCASSIRGSGGELFFGEGSRLTVL.

V usage is TRBV10-3 and J usage is TRBJ2-2; a possible D gene is TRBD1 (6 bases). Trimming removed 0 bases at V and 7 bases at J, with 9 bases between. Germline CDR1 reads ENHRY; CDR2 reads SYGVKD. This CDR3 has 14 residues. Here the CDR3 reads CAISESTGSGELFF. In DNA, the CDR3 is TGTGCCATCAGTGAGTCCACAGGGAGCGGGGAGCTGTTTTTT.

This clonotype was detected only a few times. The chain couples TRBV11-1 to TRBJ2-4, with 9 bases fitting TRBD1. Trimming removed 3 bases from V and 1 base from J; junction bases left unmatched: 1. The V gene's germline CDR1 is SGHAT and CDR2 FQDESV (reference sequence). This CDR3 spans 15 amino acids. The CDR3 is CASSLTGGAKNIQYF. The CDR3 nucleotides are TGTGCCAGCAGCTTGACAGGGGGGGCCAAAAACATTCAGTACTTC.

The rearrangement joins TRBV20-1 to TRBJ2-7; 9 nucleotides line up with TRBD2. The germline V gene has CDR1 DFQATT and CDR2 SNEGSKA (reference sequence). The CDR3 has 16 amino acids. V shed 0 bases, J shed 3 bases, and the junction held 9 bases outside the gene matches. This CDR3 reads CSARDSTTSGLYEQYF. CDR3 coding DNA: TGCAGTGCTAGAGATTCAACGACTAGCGGACTCTACGAGCAGTACTTC.

This clonotype was observed many times. V gene TRBV12-3 or TRBV12-4 combines with J gene TRBJ2-7; D may correspond to TRBD1 or TRBD2 (5 bases each). With 0 bases removed from V and 2 bases from J, the gap between germline ends came to 11 bases. The CDR3 has 15 amino acids. CDR3 sequence reads: CASSLAGEGPYEQYF. The CDR3, as DNA: TGTGCCAGCAGTTTAGCGGGAGAGGGGCCCTACGAGCAGTACTTC.

The sample holds many counts of this clonotype. The V and J genes are TRBV3-1 and TRBJ2-3, with no clear D. V lost 4 bases, J lost 5 bases, and 7 bases lay in between. CDR3 length: 12 amino acids. Germline V gives CDR1 LGHDT, CDR2 YNNKEL (reference sequence). CDR3 loop: CASSPHQDTQYF. CDR3 nucleotides: TGTGCCAGCAGCCCCCACCAAGATACGCAGTATTTT.

This clonotype has a handful of counts. This chain links TRBV5-1 with TRBJ2-1; a weak D match, TRBD2 (6 bases). Trimming removed 4 bases at V and 6 bases at J, with 11 bases between. Germline V gives CDR1 SGHRS, CDR2 YFSETQ. CDR3 length: 13 amino acids. The CDR3 here is CASSHGGPNEQFF. CDR3 bases: TGCGCCAGCAGCCATGGAGGGCCCAATGAGCAGTTCTTC. Full variable domain (outside the CDR3, taken from reference TRBV5-1 and TRBJ2-1): KAGVTQTPRYLIKTRGQQVTLSCSPISGHRSVSWYQQTPGQGLQFLFEYFSETQRNKGNFPGRFSGRQFSNSRSEMNVSTLELGDSALYLCASSHGGPNEQFFGPGTRLTVL.

This clonotype was detected many times. The chain recombines TRBV11-2 with TRBJ2-1, with 10 bases matching TRBD1. The CDR3 runs 21 residues. Looked up from germline, CDR1 is SGHAT and CDR2 is FQNNGV. Trimming cost V 1 base and J 5 bases; bases outside gene matches: 20. CDR3 nucleotide sequence: TGTGCCAGCAGCTTAGTTCCGGACAGGGGGTTTGGACTAACTATGAACAATGAGCAGTTCTTC. As protein: CASSLVPDRGFGLTMNNEQFF. Full variable domain (remainder filled in from reference TRBV11-2 and TRBJ2-1): EAGVAQSPRYKIIEKRQSVAFWCNPISGHATLYWYQQILGQGPKLLIQFQNNGVVDDSQLPKDRFSAERLKGVDSTLKIQPAKLEDSAVYLCASSLVPDRGFGLTMNNEQFFGPGTRLTVL.

This clonotype has a count of ten or more. The V and J genes are TRBV30 and TRBJ2-2; a possible D gene is TRBD2 (6 bases). Deletions cut 5 bases from V and 4 bases from J, with 17 bases between. The CDR3 length is 15 residues. Germline CDR1 is GTSNPN and CDR2 is SVGIG (reference sequence). CDR3 DNA: TGTGCCTGGCGAGCCCCCGGACTACGCACCGGGGAGCTGTTTTTT. Protein sequence: CAWRAPGLRTGELFF.

This chain uses TRBV5-5 with TRBJ2-7; TRBD1 agrees at 9 bases. The V gene's germline CDR1 is SGHKS and CDR2 YYEKEE (reference sequence). CDR3 length: 16 amino acids. The V and J ends lost 1 base and 3 bases, in that order; junction bases with no gene match: 8. The CDR3 region is CASSLRLGDRDYEQYF. In DNA form, the CDR3 reads TGTGCCAGCAGCTTGAGGCTCGGGGACAGGGACTACGAGCAGTACTTC.

This clonotype was seen many times. This rearrangement joins TRBV2 to TRBJ1-1; the D gene is possibly TRBD1 (5 bases). The germline CDR1 and CDR2 sequences are SNHLY and FYNNEI. Trimming shortened V by 6 bases and J by 1 base, and 15 bases separated the two germline ends. The CDR3 spans 15 residues. The CDR3, as DNA: TGTGCCAGCAGGCGGGAGGGGCTGGGGAACACTGAAGCTTTCTTT. Its translation is CASRREGLGNTEAFF.

This clonotype was counted at least ten times. This chain connects TRBV12-3 or TRBV12-4 to TRBJ2-2; 8 nucleotides align to TRBD1. This CDR3 is 12 amino acids long. The V gene end was trimmed by 10 bases and the J gene end by 7 bases; junction bases not matched to a gene: 5. The CDR3 is CANQGAGGELFF. The CDR3, as DNA: TGTGCCAACCAGGGGGCCGGCGGGGAGCTGTTTTTT.

This clonotype has only a few counts. The chain carries TRBV7-6 and TRBJ2-1; the D gene is possibly TRBD2 (5 bases). This CDR3 spans 15 amino acids. Germline V CDR1 and CDR2: SGHVS, FNYEAQ. V lost 3 bases, J lost 1 base, and 10 bases lay in between. Here the CDR3 DNA reads TGTGCCAGCAGCTTGAGCGGAGCTTCCTACAATGAGCAGTTCTTC. Translating it yields CASSLSGASYNEQFF.

In the case of this clonotype: Compared with germline, one end of the junction differs, possibly owing to a read error. V gene TRBV7-7 combines with J gene TRBJ2-1; possibly TRBD1 for D (5 bases). There are 13 residues in the CDR3. Germline lookup yields CDR1 SSHAT and CDR2 FNYEAQ (reference sequence). As DNA, the CDR3 is TGTGCTAGCAGCCCGGACATTTACAATGAGCAGTTCTTC. Translated: CASSPDIYNEQFF.

The chain is built from TRBV7-8 and TRBJ2-6; a possible D gene is TRBD1 (6 bases). This CDR3 contains 21 residues. CDR1 SGHVS and CDR2 FQNEAQ come from the germline V gene. The V gene lost 6 bases and the J gene lost 0 bases, with 27 bases spanning the gap. The CDR3 DNA sequence: TGTGCCAGCAGTTCGAGGCCAGAGGCCGGGACAAAAAGCTCTGGGGCCAACGTCCTGACTTTC. Its protein product is CASSSRPEAGTKSSGANVLTF. The full variable domain, in which reference TRBV7-8 and TRBJ2-6 provide the parts outside the CDR3, is GAGVSQSPRYKVAKRGQDVALRCDPISGHVSLFWYQQALGQGPEFLTYFQNEAQLDKSGLPSDRFFAERPEGSVSTLKIQRTQQEDSAVYLCASSSRPEAGTKSSGANVLTFGAGSRLTVL.

This clonotype turned up a few times. The genes are TRBV10-2 and TRBJ1-5; D remains ambiguous. The V end was cut by 3 bases, the J end by 2 bases, with 11 bases between. This CDR3 is 15 amino acids long. Germline-derived CDR1 and CDR2 are WSHSY and SAAADI. The CDR3 bases are TGCGCCAGCAGTGAACCCCACAGTGGCAATCAGCCCCAGCATTTT. This codes for CASSEPHSGNQPQHF.

This chain links TRBV29-1 with TRBJ1-2; D might be TRBD1 (6 bases). V was cut by 2 bases and J by 3 bases, with 10 bases left in between. The CDR3 is 13 residues long. Per germline, CDR1 SQVTM and CDR2 ANQGSEA. CDR3 DNA sequence: TGCAGCGTTGAAACAGGGTGGGACTATGGCTACACCTTC. Protein sequence: CSVETGWDYGYTF.

This clonotype was recorded once. A much larger clone differs by one base, so this may be a read error. The chain has TRBV6-5 and TRBJ2-4, with 8 positions matching TRBD1. The ends lost 9 bases at V and 8 bases at J; junction bases unmatched: 12. CDR1 is MNHEY and CDR2 is SVGAGI in the germline V gene. This CDR3 spans 14 amino acids. The CDR3: CARRNLDRVDIQYF. CDR3 sequence (DNA): TGTGCCAGAAGGAATTTGGACAGGGTTGACATTCAGTACTTC.

This clonotype was counted at least ten times. The junction differs from germline at one of its ends, possibly a read error. V is TRBV10-1 and J is TRBJ2-2; no clear D gene. Germline-derived CDR1 and CDR2 are WNHNN and SYGVQD (reference sequence). The CDR3 contains 13 residues. This CDR3 reads CASSRDNTGELFF. In nucleotides, the CDR3 is TGTGCCAGCAGCCGAGATAACACCGGGGAGCTGTTTTTT.

This clonotype was found a few times. The chain has TRBV7-9 and TRBJ2-6; D is possibly TRBD1 or TRBD2 (6 bases each). The germline V and J ends were trimmed by 5 bases and 4 bases, with 12 bases remaining between them. The CDR3 covers 15 residues. Germline CDR1 is SEHNR and CDR2 is FQNEAQ (reference sequence). CDR3 in amino acids: CASSPGASGANVLTF. The DNA for the CDR3 is TGTGCCAGCAGCCCGGGGGCATCGGGGGCCAACGTCCTGACTTTC.